The sequence of this T cell receptor (beta chain) was determined in a study of T-cell memory formation after mild COVID-19 (dated by TCRdb to about 2021). For the wider study: Most TCR sequence clusters were specific to one of the two donors. The cohort comprised two young, previously healthy adult volunteers, one female and one male. T-cell clones expanding and contracting after mild COVID-19 in two donors were tracked by longitudinal TCRalpha and TCRbeta repertoire sequencing.

To note about this clonotype: Its recognized antigen is unknown. No base quality values were provided; no much bigger clone lies one nucleotide off.

Ficoll-Paque density gradient centrifugation was the method used to isolate PBMCs. The cysteine opens and the phenylalanine closes a CDR3 of 14 amino acids. The DNA shown is the 42-base CDR3, in frame from base 1. CDR1 and CDR2 (MNHEY, SVGEGT) derive from the germline V gene. At the junction V is shortened by 4 bases and J by 8 bases, with 16 bases in between. The reads were generated on an Illumina NovaSeq 6000. Using 5'RACE with constant-segment primers, TCRalpha and TCRbeta cDNA libraries were constructed, with sample barcodes and unique molecular identifiers added in the process. Trizol reagent was used to extract RNA from every sample. The libraries were amplified in two PCR steps, and the second step added a second sample barcode and Illumina TruSeq adapters. Sequencing of libraries was performed on an Illumina NovaSeq with 2 x 150 bp paired-end reads. On the study's bioinformatics: Reads were demultiplexed and collapsed into UMI-guided consensus sequences with migec v1.2.7. Using mixcr v2.1.11, UMI consensuses were aligned to TRA and TRB V and J templates and then assembled into clonotypes. A clonotype was counted as expanded or contracted only when both edgeR and NoisET called the clonotype significant, with the noise models trained on biological replicates. edgeR calls used a false discovery rate-adjusted p below 0.01 and a log2 fold-change threshold of 1. As an exploratory analysis of dynamics, max-normalized trajectories of the 1000 most abundant clonotypes were examined with PCA combined with hierarchical clustering. Separately sequenced CD4+ and CD8+ repertoires were used to assign the CD4 or CD8 phenotype of responding clones. The raw public reads went through TCRdb reprocessing: fastp at Q25, MiXCR clone calling, in-frame beta chains kept. Duplicate CDR3 protein sequences are folded into a single record with the most common DNA and genes. The V and J calls and clone size are TCRdb's, not the authors'. The sample table holds roughly 600,000 distinct CDR3 sequences, of which roughly 18% were seen once. The ten most abundant clones make up about 11% of the sample.

Overall results and qualifications from the work: Only a couple of mild cases were covered by the study, and larger cohorts that include severe cases with pre-infection samples were considered necessary. Contracting CD4+ clones turned up mainly in the CM and EM memory subsets, whereas EMRA was where CD8+ clones were enriched. Whether the second-wave clones peaking on day 37 were SARS-CoV-2 specific was not confirmed. Some responding clones were detected in pre-infection memory, suggesting pre-existing cross-reactive memory T cells joined the SARS-CoV-2 response. Clones that contracted from day 15 to 85 showed balanced CD4/CD8 phenotypes, whereas a second wave of clones that expanded from day 15 to 37 leaned towards CD4+.

Here the chain combines TRBV6-2 or TRBV6-3 and TRBJ2-3; the D segment could be TRBD2, given 6 matching bases. The specimen was PBMCs or a T cell subset sorted from them (not recorded which). The receptor's source is an adult woman who had mild COVID-19 (a few samples of this study predate the infection). The sample titles of this study are shuffled in the database, so cell type and time point are left out; the donor was told from shared clones. The CDR3 region reads CASSFGTPWGTQYF. The DNA reads as follows: TGTGCCAGCAGTTTCGGGACTCCCTGGGGTACGCAGTATTTT.